This TCR beta chain came from a study of identifying expanded T cells in peripheral blood. General study points: Variance in clone template counts between approximately two-week samples significantly increased with total template count across all healthy donors.

On this clone: Its antigen is currently unknown.

Only in-frame clones appear in the TCRdb table, and some are missing; sequencing was by immunoSEQ multiplex PCR. The sample includes roughly 63,000 clones, about 83% of them seen just once. This CDR3 comprises 18 residues. V gave up 0 bases and J gave up 5 bases; unmatched junction bases: 10. CDR1 and CDR2 from the germline V gene are SGHRS and YFSETQ. The TCR comes from a person aged 18 to 70 in good health. What was sequenced was blood. The chain couples TRBV5-1 to TRBJ2-3; 12 bases agree with TRBD2. CDR3 protein: CASSLVPSGGATVDTQYF. CDR3 bases: TGCGCCAGCAGCTTGGTTCCTAGCGGGGGGGCCACGGTAGATACGCAGTATTTT.